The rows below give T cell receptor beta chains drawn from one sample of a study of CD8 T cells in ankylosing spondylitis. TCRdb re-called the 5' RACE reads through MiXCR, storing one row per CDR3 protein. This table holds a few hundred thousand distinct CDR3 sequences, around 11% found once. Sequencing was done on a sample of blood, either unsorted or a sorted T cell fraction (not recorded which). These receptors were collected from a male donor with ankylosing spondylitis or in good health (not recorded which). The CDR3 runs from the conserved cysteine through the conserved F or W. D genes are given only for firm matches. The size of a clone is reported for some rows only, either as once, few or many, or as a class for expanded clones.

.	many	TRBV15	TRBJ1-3	TGTGCCACCAGCAGAGAATACCTACCCACCGTCGGTGGGGCCGAAAACACCATATATTTT	CATSREYLPTVGGAENTIYF
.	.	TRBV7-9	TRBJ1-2	TGTGCCAGCAGCTTAGACGATCGAGAAACCTTC	CASSLDDRETF
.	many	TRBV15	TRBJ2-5	TGTGCCACCAGCAGAGATAGGGTAGACGTTCAAGAGACCCAGTACTTC	CATSRDRVDVQETQYF
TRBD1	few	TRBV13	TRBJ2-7	TGTGCCAGCAGCCGAGATGGGGACAGAACGGCCTACGAGCAGTACTTC	CASSRDGDRTAYEQYF
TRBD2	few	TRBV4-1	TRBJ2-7	TGCGCCAGCAGCCAAATCGGACTAGCGGGAGTTTACGAGCAGTACTTC	CASSQIGLAGVYEQYF
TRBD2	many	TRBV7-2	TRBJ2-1	TGTGCCAGCAGTCTAAGCGGGGGTTCCTACAATGAGCAGTTCTTC	CASSLSGGSYNEQFF
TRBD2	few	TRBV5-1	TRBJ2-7	TGCGCCAGCAGCTTGTCGACTAGCATTTCGTATGAGCAGTACTTC	CASSLSTSISYEQYF
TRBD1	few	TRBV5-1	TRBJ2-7	TGCGCCAGCAGCCCGATCCCGGGACAGTTCGAGCAGTACTTC	CASSPIPGQFEQYF
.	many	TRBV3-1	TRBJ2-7	TGTGCCAGCAGCCAAGCAGGTTCCCCATTGGGAGAGCAGTACTTC	CASSQAGSPLGEQYF
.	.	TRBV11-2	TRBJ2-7	TGTGCCAGCAGCATTCACCGGGAGTTGACCTACGAGCAGTACTTC	CASSIHRELTYEQYF
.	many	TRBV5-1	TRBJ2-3	TGCGCCAGCAGCTTGACGTTCGCGGAACCCACAGATACGCAGTATTTT	CASSLTFAEPTDTQYF
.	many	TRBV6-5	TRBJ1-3	TGTGCCAGCAGTTACCCTCAGGGGTCTGGAAACACCATATATTTT	CASSYPQGSGNTIYF
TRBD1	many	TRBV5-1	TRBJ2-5	TGCGCCAGCGGCCTGGGACAGCAAGAGACCCAGTACTTC	CASGLGQQETQYF
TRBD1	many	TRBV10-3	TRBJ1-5	TGTGCCATCAGTGCGGGACAGGATAGCAATCAGCCCCAGCATTTT	CAISAGQDSNQPQHF
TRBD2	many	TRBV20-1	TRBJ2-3	TGCAGTGCTATATTAGCGGGGAGCACAGATACGCAGTATTTT	CSAILAGSTDTQYF
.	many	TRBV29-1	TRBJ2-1	TGCAGCGTTGAGCCACGGGAAGGGGTTTACAATGAGCAGTTCTTC	CSVEPREGVYNEQFF
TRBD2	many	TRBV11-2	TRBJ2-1	TGTGCCAGCGCTACTGCGGGAGTATGGTACAATGAGCAGTTCTTC	CASATAGVWYNEQFF
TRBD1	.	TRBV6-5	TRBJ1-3	TGTGCCAGCAGTTACTCCCAGGGGGCTCCCGGAAACACCATATATTTT	CASSYSQGAPGNTIYF
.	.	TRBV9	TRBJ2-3	TGTGCCAGCAGACCCCTGGGGGGGGGCCCAGATACGCAGTATTTT	CASRPLGGGPDTQYF
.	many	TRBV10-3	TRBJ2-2	TGTGCCATCAAAAAGGGGGGGACGCCAAACACCGGGGAGCTGTTTTTT	CAIKKGGTPNTGELFF
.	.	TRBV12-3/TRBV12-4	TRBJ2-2	TGTGCCAGCAGCCTAGGGAACATCGGGGAGCTGTTTTTT	CASSLGNIGELFF
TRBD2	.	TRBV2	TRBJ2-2	TGTGCCAGCACACCGGAGCTAGCGGGGGCCACCGGGGAGCTGTTTTTT	CASTPELAGATGELFF
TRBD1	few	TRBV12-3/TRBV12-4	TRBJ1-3	TGTGCCAGCAGTAGTCGACAGGGCTCTCCGGGAAACACCATATATTTT	CASSSRQGSPGNTIYF
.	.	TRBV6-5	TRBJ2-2	TGTGCCAGCAGTTACTCGATGGGGCTGAACACCGGGGAGCTGTTTTTT	CASSYSMGLNTGELFF
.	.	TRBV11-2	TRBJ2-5	TGTGCCAGCAGCTTAAGCGGAGGGGCGTCCCAGTACTTC	CASSLSGGASQYF
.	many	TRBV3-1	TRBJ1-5	TGTGCCAGCAGCCTAGGCCGGACAAATCAGCCCCAGCATTTT	CASSLGRTNQPQHF
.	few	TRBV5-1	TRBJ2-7	TGCGCCAGCAGCCTGCAGGGGCCCCCTTCCTACGAGCAGTACTTC	CASSLQGPPSYEQYF
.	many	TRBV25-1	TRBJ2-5	TGTGCCAGCAGTGACCCAGGGTGGGAGACCCAGTACTTC	CASSDPGWETQYF
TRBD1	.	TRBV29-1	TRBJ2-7	TGCAGCGCAGCAAGGACAGGTTTGTCCTACGAGCAGTACTTC	CSAARTGLSYEQYF
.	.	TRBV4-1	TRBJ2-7	TGCGCCAGCAGCCGATCAGGTGGGCTTAACTACGAGCAGTACTTC	CASSRSGGLNYEQYF
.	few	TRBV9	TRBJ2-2	TGTGCCAGCAGCGTAGAAGGTTTTGGAGGGCTAGCGAACACCGGGGAGCTGTTTTTT	CASSVEGFGGLANTGELFF
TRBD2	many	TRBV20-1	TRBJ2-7	TGCAGTGCTAGAGCGTCTAGCGGGGAGGGGATCGAGCAGTACTTC	CSARASSGEGIEQYF
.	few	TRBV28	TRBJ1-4	TGTGCCAGCAGTTCGACAGAGATCGAGAATGAAAAACTGTTTTTT	CASSSTEIENEKLFF
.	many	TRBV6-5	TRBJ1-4	TGTGCCAGCAGCTTCTCCGGGCCGGATAATGAAAAACTGTTTTTT	CASSFSGPDNEKLFF
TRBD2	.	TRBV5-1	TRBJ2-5	TGCGCCAGCAGCTCCCGGGGGGGTCGCCAAGAGACCCAGTACTTC	CASSSRGGRQETQYF
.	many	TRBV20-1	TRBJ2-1	TGCAGTGCCCCGCCCCAGCGGACCTCCTACAATGAGCAGTTCTTC	CSAPPQRTSYNEQFF
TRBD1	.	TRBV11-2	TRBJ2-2	TGTGCCAGCAGCCATTACCGGGACAGGCGACACACCGGGGAGCTGTTTTTT	CASSHYRDRRHTGELFF
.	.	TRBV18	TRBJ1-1	TGTGCCAGCTCACCCCTCGGGGGGGCGAGTTCTACTGAAGCTTTCTTT	CASSPLGGASSTEAFF
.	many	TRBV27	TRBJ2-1	TGTGCCAGCAGTTTAAAGCAGGGTTGGGAGAATGAGCAGTTCTTC	CASSLKQGWENEQFF
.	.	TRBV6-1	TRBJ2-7	TGTGCCAGCAGTGATCTGGACAGATCTCATTACGAGCAGTACTTC	CASSDLDRSHYEQYF
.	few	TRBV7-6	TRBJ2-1	TGTGCCAGCAGCCTTAGGACTATTCCCAATGAGCAGTTCTTC	CASSLRTIPNEQFF
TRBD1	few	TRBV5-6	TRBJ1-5	TGTGCCAGCAGCTACAGGGGACCTGGGAATCAGCCCCAGCATTTT	CASSYRGPGNQPQHF
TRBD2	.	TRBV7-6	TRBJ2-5	TGTGCCAGCAGCACGGTAGCGGGAGGCCCCCAAGAGACCCAGTACTTC	CASSTVAGGPQETQYF